This passage covers 12 T cell receptor beta chains from one sample sequenced in a study of identical twins. TCRdb re-analysed the 5' RACE reads in MiXCR, keeping a single row per CDR3 protein. The table includes under 800,000 distinct CDR3 sequences, over 20% detected once. These data were also filed under a second study, of T cells expressing NK-cell markers.

Sequences were obtained from PBMCs. The receptors stem from a woman younger than 30 in good health.

V gene TRBV5-8 combines with J gene TRBJ2-3; 9 bases align to TRBD1. The J segment lost 4 bases and the V segment lost 6 bases, leaving 6 bases of the junction unmatched. The CDR3 extends over 14 amino acids. The V gene's germline CDR1 is SGHTS and CDR2 YDEGEE. The DNA for the CDR3 is TGTGCCAGCAACAGGGGGCATAGGGCAGATACGCAGTATTTT. It encodes CASNRGHRADTQYF. Using reference TRBV5-8 and TRBJ2-3 for the parts outside the CDR3, the full variable domain is EAGVTQSPTHLIKTRGQQATLRCSPISGHTSVYWYQQALGLGLQFLLWYDEGEERNRGNFPPRFSGRQFPNYSSELNVNALELEDSALYLCASNRGHRADTQYFGPGTRLTVL.

This clonotype was found a few times. CDR3 residues: CASSLKETYEQYF. DNA of the CDR3: TGTGCCAGCAGCTTAAAAGAAACCTACGAGCAGTACTTC. This rearrangement joins TRBV7-9 to TRBJ2-7, with unresolved D. Trimming took off 2 bases at V and 2 bases at J, with 7 bases between the two ends. The CDR3 covers 13 residues. The V gene's germline CDR1 is SEHNR and CDR2 FQNEAQ (reference sequence).

This clonotype was detected many times. This chain connects TRBV12-3 or TRBV12-4 to TRBJ2-1; 14 nucleotides match TRBD2. Losses at the gene ends were 10 bases for V and 8 bases for J; bases not matched to a gene: 10. This CDR3 comprises 15 residues. The CDR3 reads CATRLGTSGSYEQFF. In DNA, the CDR3 is TGTGCCACCCGGCTGGGGACTAGCGGGAGTTATGAGCAGTTCTTC.

The V call is TRBV7-7, the J call TRBJ2-2; tentative D call: TRBD2 (5 bases). Germline V gives CDR1 SSHAT, CDR2 FNYEAQ (reference sequence). With 8 bases removed from V and 0 bases from J, the gap between germline ends came to 7 bases. This CDR3 spans 13 amino acids. In DNA form, the CDR3 reads TGTGCCAGCGGACTTTCGAACACCGGGGAGCTGTTTTTT. This translates into CASGLSNTGELFF.

The chain carries TRBV12-3 or TRBV12-4 and TRBJ2-3, with a possible D match to TRBD2 (6 bases). Trimming removed 2 bases from V and 6 bases from J, with 15 bases in between. The CDR3 has 15 amino acids. DNA of the CDR3: TGTGCCAGCAGTTTACAGTCCCCCGGGGGTGATACGCAGTATTTT. Protein: CASSLQSPGGDTQYF.

This chain joins TRBV7-9 and TRBJ2-3; D tentatively reads TRBD1 or TRBD2 (5 bases each). Germline V gene sequence: CDR1 SEHNR, CDR2 FQNEAQ (reference sequence). Trimming stripped 8 bases from V and 5 bases from J, with 11 bases between. The CDR3 extends over 12 amino acids. The CDR3 DNA reads TGTGCCAGCGAGGGGAGTCTAGATACGCAGTATTTT. Translated: CASEGSLDTQYF.

The chain is built from TRBV7-9 and TRBJ1-1; 8 positions agree with TRBD1. The ends lost 5 bases at V and 13 bases at J; junction bases unmatched: 9. Germline V gene lookup returns CDR1 SEHNR and CDR2 FQNEAQ (reference sequence). The CDR3 consists of 12 residues. The CDR3 coding sequence is TGTGCCAGCAGCACTGGGGACAGGCAGGGTTTCTTT. It specifies CASSTGDRQGFF.

This clonotype showed up just a few times. This chain connects TRBV9 to TRBJ2-6; 8 bases align to TRBD1. CDR3 length: 16 residues. The germline V gene encodes CDR1 SGDLS and CDR2 YYNGEE. The V segment lost 1 base and the J segment 2 bases; nucleotides outside the gene matches: 2. In DNA, the CDR3 is TGTGCCAGCAGCGTATGGGACAGGCCTGGGGCCAACGTCCTGACTTTC. It yields the protein CASSVWDRPGANVLTF.

The table lists this clonotype with a few counts. The chain is built from TRBV4-1 and TRBJ2-1; the D is unclear. The CDR3 has 13 amino acids. The germline V gene has CDR1 MGHRA and CDR2 YSYEKL. Trimming took off 3 bases at V and 9 bases at J, with 12 bases between the two ends. CDR3 nucleotides: TGCGCCAGCAGCCAGGTTAGTTTAGGTGAGCAGTTCTTC. Its protein is CASSQVSLGEQFF.

The chain carries TRBV6-2 or TRBV6-3 and TRBJ2-1; 9 nucleotides match TRBD2. J was trimmed by 5 bases and V by 7 bases; bases with no gene match: 3. This CDR3 has 13 amino acids. CDR1 is MNHEY, CDR2 SVGEGT, per germline. This CDR3 reads CASMGLAHNEQFF. Here the CDR3 DNA reads TGTGCCAGCATGGGACTAGCACACAATGAGCAGTTCTTC.

The V gene is TRBV20-1, the J gene TRBJ2-3; D perhaps matches TRBD2 (6 bases). CDR1 and CDR2 from the germline V gene are DFQATT and SNEGSKA (reference sequence). The CDR3 covers 13 residues. Trimming left V 5 bases short and J 6 bases short, with 15 bases between. CDR3 region: CSARDSSWDTQYF. In nucleotides, the CDR3 is TGCAGTGCTCGGGACTCTAGCTGGGATACGCAGTATTTT.

This clonotype was detected many times. The V gene is TRBV12-3 or TRBV12-4, the J gene TRBJ1-2, with TRBD1 identical over 8 bases. Germline trimming cut 5 bases from V and 3 bases from J; bases unmatched to any gene: 11. This CDR3 region has 16 residues. In DNA form, the CDR3 reads TGTGCCAGCAGTCCTTTCCCGGGACAGGTGGACTATGGCTACACCTTC. Its protein is CASSPFPGQVDYGYTF.